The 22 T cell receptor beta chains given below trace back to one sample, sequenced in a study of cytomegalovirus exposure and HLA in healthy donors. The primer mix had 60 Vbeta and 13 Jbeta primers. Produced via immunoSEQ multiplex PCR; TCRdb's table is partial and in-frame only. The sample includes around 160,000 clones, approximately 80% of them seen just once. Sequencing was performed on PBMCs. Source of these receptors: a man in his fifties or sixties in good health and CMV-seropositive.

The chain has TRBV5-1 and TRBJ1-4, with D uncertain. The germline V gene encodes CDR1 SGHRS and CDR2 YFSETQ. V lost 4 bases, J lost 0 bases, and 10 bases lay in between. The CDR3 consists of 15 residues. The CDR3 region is CASSASLSTNEKLFF. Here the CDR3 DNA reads TGCGCCAGCAGCGCCAGTTTGTCAACTAATGAAAAACTGTTTTTT.

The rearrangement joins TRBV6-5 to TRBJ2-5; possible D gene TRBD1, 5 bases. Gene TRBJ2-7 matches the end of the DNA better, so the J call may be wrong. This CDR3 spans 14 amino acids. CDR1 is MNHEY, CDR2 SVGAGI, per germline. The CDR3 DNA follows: TGTGCCAGCAGTGGGGCAGCCACCTCCTACGAGCAGTACTTC. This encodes CASSGAATSYEQYF.

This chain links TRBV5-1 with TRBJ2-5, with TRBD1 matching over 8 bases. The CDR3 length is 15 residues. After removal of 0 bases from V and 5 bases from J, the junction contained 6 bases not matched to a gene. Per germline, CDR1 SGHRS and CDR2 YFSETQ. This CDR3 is CASSLAGTGFETQYF. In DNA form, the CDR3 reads TGCGCCAGCAGCTTGGCCGGGACAGGCTTTGAGACCCAGTACTTC. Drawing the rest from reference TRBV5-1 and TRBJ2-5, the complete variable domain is KAGVTQTPRYLIKTRGQQVTLSCSPISGHRSVSWYQQTPGQGLQFLFEYFSETQRNKGNFPGRFSGRQFSNSRSEMNVSTLELGDSALYLCASSLAGTGFETQYFGPGTRLLVL.

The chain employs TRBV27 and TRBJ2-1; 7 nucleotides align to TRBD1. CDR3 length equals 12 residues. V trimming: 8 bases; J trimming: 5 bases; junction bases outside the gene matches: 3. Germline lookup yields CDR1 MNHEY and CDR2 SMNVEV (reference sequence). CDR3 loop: CASVGTDNEQFF. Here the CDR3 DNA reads TGTGCCAGCGTAGGGACAGACAATGAGCAGTTCTTC.

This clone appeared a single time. The CDR3 nucleotides are TGTGCCAGCAGCCCTGGACAGGGGCCCCACAATGAGCAGTTCTTC. Amino acid sequence: CASSPGQGPHNEQFF. The chain carries TRBV7-9 and TRBJ2-1, with 9 bases matching TRBD1. The CDR3 runs to 15 residues. Trimming removed 5 bases from V and 5 bases from J; junction bases left unmatched: 7. Germline CDR1 reads SEHNR; CDR2 reads FQNEAQ (reference sequence).

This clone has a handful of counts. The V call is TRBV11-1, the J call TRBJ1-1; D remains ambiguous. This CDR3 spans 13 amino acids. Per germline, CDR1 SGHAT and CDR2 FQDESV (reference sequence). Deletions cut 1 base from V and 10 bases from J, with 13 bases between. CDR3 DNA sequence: TGTGCCAGCAGCTTAGTAGAGGGAAATGGAGCTTTCTTT. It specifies CASSLVEGNGAFF.

DNA of the CDR3: TGCGCCAGCAGCCCCGAACAGGGGGCGGGGGAGACCCAGTACTTC. Protein: CASSPEQGAGETQYF. The chain carries TRBV5-1 and TRBJ2-5; 9 bases align to TRBD1. CDR1 SGHRS and CDR2 YFSETQ come from the germline V gene. There are 15 residues in the CDR3. Trimming cost V 4 bases and J 5 bases; bases outside gene matches: 9.

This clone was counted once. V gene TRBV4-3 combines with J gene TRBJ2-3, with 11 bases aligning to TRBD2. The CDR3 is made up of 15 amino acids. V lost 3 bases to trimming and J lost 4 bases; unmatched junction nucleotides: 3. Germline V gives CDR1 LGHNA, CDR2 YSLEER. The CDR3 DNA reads TGCGCCAGCAGCCACTTTAGCGGGGGGGCAGATACGCAGTATTTT. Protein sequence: CASSHFSGGADTQYF.

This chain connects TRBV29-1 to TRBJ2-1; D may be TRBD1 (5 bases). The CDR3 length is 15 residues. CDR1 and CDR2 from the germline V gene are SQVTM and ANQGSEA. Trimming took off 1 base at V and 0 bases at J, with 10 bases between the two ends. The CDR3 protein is CSVEGGPSSYNEQFF. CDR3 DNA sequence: TGCAGCGTTGAAGGGGGCCCAAGCTCCTACAATGAGCAGTTCTTC.

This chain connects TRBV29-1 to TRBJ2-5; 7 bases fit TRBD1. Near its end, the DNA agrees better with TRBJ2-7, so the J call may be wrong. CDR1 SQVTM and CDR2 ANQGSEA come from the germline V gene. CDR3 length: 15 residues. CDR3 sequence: CSVEDQETGSYEQYF. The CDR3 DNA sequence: TGCAGCGTTGAAGATCAAGAGACAGGGTCCTACGAGCAGTACTTC.

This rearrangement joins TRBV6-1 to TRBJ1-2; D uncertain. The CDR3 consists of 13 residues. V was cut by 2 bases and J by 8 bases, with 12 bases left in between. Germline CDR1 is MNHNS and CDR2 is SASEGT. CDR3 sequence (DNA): TGTGCCAGCAGTGAATTAGGGAGTGGGGGCTACACCTTC. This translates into CASSELGSGGYTF.

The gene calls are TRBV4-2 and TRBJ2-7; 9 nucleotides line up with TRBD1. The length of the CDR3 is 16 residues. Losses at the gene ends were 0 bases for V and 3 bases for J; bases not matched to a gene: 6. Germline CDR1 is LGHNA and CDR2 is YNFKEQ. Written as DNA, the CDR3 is TGTGCCAGCAGCCAAGAGATCGGGACAGGGAACTACGAGCAGTACTTC. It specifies CASSQEIGTGNYEQYF.

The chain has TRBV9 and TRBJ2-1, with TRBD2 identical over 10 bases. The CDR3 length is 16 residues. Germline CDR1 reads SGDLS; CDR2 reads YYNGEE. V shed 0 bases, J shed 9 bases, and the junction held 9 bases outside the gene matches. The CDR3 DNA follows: TGTGCCAGCAGCGTAGGGAGCGGGGGGGGAGTGATTGAGCAGTTCTTC. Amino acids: CASSVGSGGGVIEQFF.

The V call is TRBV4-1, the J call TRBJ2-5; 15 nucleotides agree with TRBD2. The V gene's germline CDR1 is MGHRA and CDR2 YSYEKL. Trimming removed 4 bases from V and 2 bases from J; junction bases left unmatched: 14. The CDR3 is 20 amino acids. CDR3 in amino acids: CASSPNTIRGLAGGQETQYF. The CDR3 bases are TGCGCCAGCAGCCCTAACACTATAAGAGGACTAGCGGGGGGGCAAGAGACCCAGTACTTC.

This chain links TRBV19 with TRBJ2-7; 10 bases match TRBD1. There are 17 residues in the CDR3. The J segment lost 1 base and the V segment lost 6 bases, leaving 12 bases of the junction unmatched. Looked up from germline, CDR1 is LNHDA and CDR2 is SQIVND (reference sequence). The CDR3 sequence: CASRGTGANSSSYEQYF. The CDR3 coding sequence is TGTGCCAGTAGGGGGACAGGGGCCAACTCGAGTTCCTACGAGCAGTACTTC.

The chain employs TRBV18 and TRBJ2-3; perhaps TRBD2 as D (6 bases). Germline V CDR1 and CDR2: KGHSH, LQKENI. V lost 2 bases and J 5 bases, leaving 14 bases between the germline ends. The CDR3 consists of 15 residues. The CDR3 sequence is CASSPGASARDTQYF. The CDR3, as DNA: TGTGCCAGCTCACCAGGGGCTAGCGCAAGAGATACGCAGTATTTT. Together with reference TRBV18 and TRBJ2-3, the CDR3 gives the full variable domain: NAGVMQNPRHLVRRRGQEARLRCSPMKGHSHVYWYRQLPEEGLKFMVYLQKENIIDESGMPKERFSAEFPKEGPSILRIQQVVRGDSAAYFCASSPGASARDTQYFGPGTRLTVL.

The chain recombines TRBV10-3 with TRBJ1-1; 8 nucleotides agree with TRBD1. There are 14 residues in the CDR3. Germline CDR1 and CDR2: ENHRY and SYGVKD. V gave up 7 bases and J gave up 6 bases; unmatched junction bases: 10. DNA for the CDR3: TGTGCCATCACCCCGACAGGGGTAGCGGCTGAAGCTTTCTTT. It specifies CAITPTGVAAEAFF.

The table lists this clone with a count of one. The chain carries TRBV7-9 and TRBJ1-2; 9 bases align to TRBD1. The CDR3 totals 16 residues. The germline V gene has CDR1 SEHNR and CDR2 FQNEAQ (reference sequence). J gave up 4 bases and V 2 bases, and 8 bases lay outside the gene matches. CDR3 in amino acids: CASSLSWDRAVYGYTF. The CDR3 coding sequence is TGTGCCAGCAGCTTATCGTGGGACAGGGCGGTCTATGGCTACACCTTC.

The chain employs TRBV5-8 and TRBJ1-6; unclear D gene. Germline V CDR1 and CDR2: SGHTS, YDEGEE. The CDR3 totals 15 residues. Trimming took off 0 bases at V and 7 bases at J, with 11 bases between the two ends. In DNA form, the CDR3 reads TGTGCCAGCAGCTTGGTAGTCCCCGCGAATTCACCCCTCCACTTT. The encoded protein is CASSLVVPANSPLHF.

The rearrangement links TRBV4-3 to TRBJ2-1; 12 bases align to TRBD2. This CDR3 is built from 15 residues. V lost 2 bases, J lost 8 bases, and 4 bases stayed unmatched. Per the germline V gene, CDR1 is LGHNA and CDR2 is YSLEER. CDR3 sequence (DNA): TGCGCCAGCAGCCAACTAGCGGGGGGGTCCGATGAGCAGTTCTTC. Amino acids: CASSQLAGGSDEQFF.

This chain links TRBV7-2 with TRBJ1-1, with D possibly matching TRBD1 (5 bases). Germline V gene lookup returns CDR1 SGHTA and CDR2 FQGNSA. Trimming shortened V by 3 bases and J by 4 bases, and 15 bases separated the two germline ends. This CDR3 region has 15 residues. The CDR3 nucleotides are TGTGCCAGCAGCTTTAGTCTGGGGCCGAGCACTGAAGCTTTCTTT. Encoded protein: CASSFSLGPSTEAFF.

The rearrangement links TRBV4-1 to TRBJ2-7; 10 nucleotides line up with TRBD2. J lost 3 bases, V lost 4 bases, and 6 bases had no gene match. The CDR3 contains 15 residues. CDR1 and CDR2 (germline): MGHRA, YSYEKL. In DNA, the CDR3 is TGCGCCAGCAGCCTTAGCGGGGGGTCTTACTACGAGCAGTACTTC. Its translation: CASSLSGGSYYEQYF.